The 31 T cell receptor beta chains in this list originate from one sample, sequenced in a study of T cells in Graves' hyperthyroidism and ophthalmopathy (dated by TCRdb to about 2019). Library preparation employed multiplex PCR. Instrument used: Illumina HiSeq 2000. The TCR beta CDR3 regions were amplified from RNA transcripts. The first round of RT-PCR for the TCR CDR3 was performed with the HTBI primer set and the Qiagen OneStep RT-PCR kit. The public reads were reanalyzed by TCRdb: fastp trimming at Q25, MiXCR alignment, in-frame beta chains only. CDR3 protein sequences are deduplicated, and each keeps its most common genes and DNA. The sample includes roughly 500,000 distinct CDR3 sequences, with 11% to 15% observed a single time. The biggest ten clones account for 5.8% of the sample. Sample: blood. These receptors were obtained from a woman younger than 45 with Graves' hyperthyroidism that later progressed to Graves' ophthalmopathy.

This clonotype was found many times. This rearrangement joins TRBV2 to TRBJ2-5, with a weak D call TRBD1 (6 bases). Germline V gene sequence: CDR1 SNHLY, CDR2 FYNNEI. V gave up 7 bases and J gave up 5 bases, with 17 bases separating them. This CDR3 contains 14 residues. In DNA, the CDR3 is TGTGCCAGCAAGATAGAGGGCCAGGGGGAGACCCAGTACTTC. This translates into CASKIEGQGETQYF.

The table lists this clonotype with a few counts. The chain uses TRBV25-1 and TRBJ1-2, with D perhaps TRBD1 (5 bases). The germline V gene has CDR1 MGHDK and CDR2 SYGVNS. The CDR3 length is 13 residues. V was pared by 4 bases and J by 8 bases, with 14 bases between. The CDR3: CASSGGQWDGYTF. The CDR3 DNA reads as TGTGCCAGCAGTGGAGGGCAGTGGGACGGCTACACCTTC.

This clonotype was seen at least ten times. The rearrangement uses TRBV4-2 and TRBJ2-7; the D gene is possibly TRBD2 (7 bases). Germline V gene data show CDR1 as LGHNA and CDR2 as YNFKEQ. V lost 0 bases and J 6 bases, leaving 21 bases between the germline ends. The CDR3 sequence is 17 residues long. CDR3 residues: CASSQERGGGGPGEQYF. Here the CDR3 DNA reads TGTGCCAGCAGCCAAGAAAGAGGGGGGGGAGGACCAGGCGAGCAGTACTTC.

The table lists this clonotype with many counts. The CDR3 nucleotides read TGTGCCAGCAGCTACGTTCAAGGGGAGCAGTTCTTC. Protein: CASSYVQGEQFF. The rearrangement links TRBV14 to TRBJ2-1, with D unclear. There are 12 residues in the CDR3. V was trimmed by 5 bases and J by 10 bases, leaving 12 bases between them. Germline V gives CDR1 SGHDN, CDR2 FVKESK.

This clonotype occurred many times. This chain connects TRBV12-3 or TRBV12-4 to TRBJ1-1; maybe TRBD1 (5 bases). The CDR3 totals 14 residues. Between the trimmed V and J ends, which lost 3 bases and 5 bases, there was a span of 13 bases. The CDR3 sequence is CASSLGPGDTEAFF. DNA for the CDR3: TGTGCCAGCAGTTTGGGCCCGGGGGATACTGAAGCTTTCTTT.

This clonotype came up many times. This chain joins TRBV28 and TRBJ2-2; D call uncertain. The V end was cut by 3 bases, the J end by 7 bases, with 9 bases between. The V gene's germline CDR1 is MDHEN and CDR2 SYDVKM. The CDR3 is made up of 13 amino acids. In nucleotides, the CDR3 is TGTGCCAGCAGTTTCGCCCCCCGCGGGGAGCTGTTTTTT. It encodes CASSFAPRGELFF.

This clonotype occurred many times. The V and J genes are TRBV6-2 or TRBV6-3 and TRBJ2-7; maybe TRBD1 (5 bases). Germline V gives CDR1 MNHEY, CDR2 SVGEGT. Between the trimmed V and J ends, which lost 2 bases and 0 bases, there was a span of 8 bases. The CDR3 sequence is 14 residues long. This chain's CDR3 is CASSYLDSSYEQYF. CDR3 bases: TGTGCCAGCAGTTACCTCGACAGCTCCTACGAGCAGTACTTC.

CDR3 in DNA: TGTGCCAGCACGCCAGTTTTCACCCCAGATACGCAGTATTTT. Translated: CASTPVFTPDTQYF. V usage is TRBV6-1 and J usage is TRBJ2-3, with D unresolved. Germline lookup yields CDR1 MNHNS and CDR2 SASEGT. V lost 7 bases, J lost 4 bases, and 15 bases lay in between. CDR3 size: 14 residues.

Worth noting for this clonotype: The conserved final phenylalanine or tryptophan is absent from the CDR3, which likely points to a read error. J is TRBJ2-5 and V is TRBV7-2; D is unresolved. The CDR3 runs to 14 residues. Germline assignment: CDR1 SGHTA and CDR2 FQGNSA. V lost 5 bases and J 3 bases, leaving 13 bases between the germline ends. Here the CDR3 reads CASSIGRVKETQYL. DNA of the CDR3: TGTGCCAGCAGCATCGGACGGGTCAAAGAGACCCAGTACCTC.

This clonotype was counted ten times or more. The V and J genes are TRBV20-1 and TRBJ2-1; no clear D gene. The CDR3 is 15 amino acids. In germline, CDR1 is DFQATT, CDR2 SNEGSKA (reference sequence). Trimming took off 1 base at V and 0 bases at J, with 10 bases between the two ends. CDR3 protein: CSARVYESSYNEQFF. The CDR3 region has the DNA TGCAGTGCTAGAGTGTACGAGAGCTCCTACAATGAGCAGTTCTTC.

This clonotype was observed at least ten times. The CDR3 DNA reads as TGTGCCAGCAGTAAGGGGGGAATAGGCTCAGATACGCAGTATTTT. This sequence encodes CASSKGGIGSDTQYF. This sequence joins TRBV28 and TRBJ2-3; the D call may be TRBD1 or TRBD2 (6 bases each). The CDR3 consists of 15 residues. Trimming left V 5 bases short and J 4 bases short, with 16 bases between. CDR1 is MDHEN and CDR2 is SYDVKM in the germline V gene.

This clonotype was seen more than once but under ten times. The rearrangement joins TRBV28 to TRBJ1-1, with no clear D. The length of the CDR3 is 15 residues. V was shortened by 4 bases and J by 9 bases, with 21 bases between the two germline ends. Germline values: CDR1 MDHEN, CDR2 SYDVKM. CDR3 DNA sequence: TGTGCCAGCAGTTCCTTTTGGGGTAAATTGACTAAAGCTTTCTTT. Amino acids: CASSSFWGKLTKAFF.

This clonotype was seen many times. This chain links TRBV10-2 with TRBJ1-1, with unresolved D. CDR1 and CDR2 from the germline V gene are WSHSY and SAAADI. There are 13 residues in the CDR3. Trimming removed 4 bases from V and 2 bases from J, with 8 bases in between. The CDR3 DNA reads TGCGCCAGCAGTGGAAATAAAAACACTGAAGCTTTCTTT. Translation: CASSGNKNTEAFF.

This clonotype was counted only a few times. The chain joins TRBV12-3 or TRBV12-4 to TRBJ1-5; D gene ambiguous. The CDR3 loop spans 13 amino acids. Trimming shortened V by 5 bases and J by 3 bases, and 8 bases separated the two germline ends. The CDR3 is CASSAAPNQPQHF. CDR3 nucleotide sequence: TGTGCCAGCAGTGCCGCCCCCAATCAGCCCCAGCATTTT.

This clonotype has ten or more counts. The rearrangement uses TRBV28 and TRBJ1-1; TRBD1 aligns across 7 bases. V lost 3 bases to trimming and J lost 1 base; unmatched junction nucleotides: 8. Germline loops: CDR1 MDHEN, CDR2 SYDVKM. The CDR3 totals 16 residues. CDR3 sequence: CASSLGKGAGNTEAFF. CDR3 in DNA: TGTGCCAGCAGTTTGGGTAAGGGGGCTGGGAACACTGAAGCTTTCTTT.

This clonotype has ten or more counts. The rearrangement links TRBV18 to TRBJ1-1; D not resolved. Germline CDR1 is KGHSH and CDR2 is LQKENI. The CDR3 has 15 residues. V was pared by 0 bases and J by 0 bases, with 8 bases between. In DNA form, the CDR3 reads TGTGCCAGCTCACCACCCCCGGTGATGAACACTGAAGCTTTCTTT. Encoded protein: CASSPPPVMNTEAFF.

The chain joins TRBV30 to TRBJ2-7; D unresolved. Looked up from germline, CDR1 is GTSNPN and CDR2 is SVGIG (reference sequence). Trimming removed 2 bases from V and 5 bases from J, with 7 bases in between. The CDR3 runs to 11 residues. The CDR3 coding sequence is TGTGCCTGGAGTCCGAAGGACGAGCAGTACTTC. Amino acids: CAWSPKDEQYF.

This clonotype was counted ten times or more. The V call is TRBV19, the J call TRBJ1-6, with a weak D call TRBD1 (5 bases). CDR1 and CDR2 from the germline V gene are LNHDA and SQIVND (reference sequence). This CDR3 comprises 16 residues. Trimming took 3 bases from V and 6 from J, leaving 15 bases between them. CDR3 amino acids: CASSISSTEANSPLHF. DNA of the CDR3: TGTGCCAGTAGTATCTCGTCGACAGAAGCTAATTCACCCCTCCACTTT. The complete variable domain, with remaining parts taken from reference TRBV19 and TRBJ1-6, reads DGGITQSPKYLFRKEGQNVTLSCEQNLNHDAMYWYRQDPGQGLRLIYYSQIVNDFQKGDIAEGYSVSREKKESFPLTVTSAQKNPTAFYLCASSISSTEANSPLHFGNGTRLTVT.

The table lists this clonotype with many counts. V and J are TRBV6-1 and TRBJ2-7, with TRBD1 identical over 9 bases. CDR3 length: 16 amino acids. J lost 1 base, V lost 4 bases, and 8 bases had no gene match. Per germline, CDR1 MNHNS and CDR2 SASEGT. Here the CDR3 reads CASSGNSGTGSYEQYF. The DNA of the CDR3 is TGTGCCAGCAGTGGGAACTCCGGGACAGGGTCCTACGAGCAGTACTTC.

This clonotype has at least ten counts. The chain links TRBV9 to TRBJ1-1; tentatively, D is TRBD1 (6 bases). The CDR3 length is 13 residues. The V gene's germline CDR1 is SGDLS and CDR2 YYNGEE. V was trimmed by 7 bases and J by 10 bases, leaving 20 bases between them. CDR3 nucleotide sequence: TGTGCCAGCGGAGGTATGGGGGGCGAGGTAGCTTTCTTT. It yields the protein CASGGMGGEVAFF.

Remarks on this clonotype: The junction and the germline gene differ at one end; a read error may be behind it. The CDR3 coding sequence is TGTGCCAGCCGTTTCGAGACAACTAATGCAAAACTGTTTTTT. It encodes CASRFETTNAKLFF. This chain connects TRBV2 to TRBJ1-4, with unresolved D. The CDR3 has 14 residues. CDR1 and CDR2 from the germline V gene are SNHLY and FYNNEI. Full variable domain (outside the CDR3, taken from reference TRBV2 and TRBJ1-4): EPEVTQTPSHQVTQMGQEVILRCVPISNHLYFYWYRQILGQKVEFLVSFYNNEISEKSEIFDDQFSVERPDGSNFTLKIRSTKLEDSAMYFCASRFETTNAKLFFGSGTQLSVL.

This sequence joins TRBV6-1 and TRBJ2-3; 8 positions agree with TRBD1. The V and J ends lost 5 bases and 4 bases, in that order; junction bases with no gene match: 8. The V gene's germline CDR1 is MNHNS and CDR2 SASEGT. This CDR3 comprises 15 residues. In nucleotides, the CDR3 is TGTGCCAGCAGTCCGGACAGGGTACTTTCAGATACGCAGTATTTT. Its translation is CASSPDRVLSDTQYF.

This clonotype occurred many times. The chain employs TRBV28 and TRBJ1-5; a weak D match, TRBD1 (6 bases). Germline V gene lookup returns CDR1 MDHEN and CDR2 SYDVKM. Trimming took 6 bases from V and 7 from J, leaving 16 bases between them. The CDR3 runs 14 residues. CDR3 sequence: CASSSGRGRQPQHF. CDR3 DNA: TGTGCCAGCAGCTCGGGTAGGGGGAGGCAGCCCCAGCATTTT. The full variable domain, with the rest looked up from reference TRBV28 and TRBJ1-5, is DVKVTQSSRYLVKRTGEKVFLECVQDMDHENMFWYRQDPGLGLRLIYFSYDVKMKEKGDIPEGYSVSREKKERFSLILESASTNQTSMYLCASSSGRGRQPQHFGDGTRLSIL.

V is TRBV7-2 and J is TRBJ1-5; D is uncertain. This CDR3 comprises 15 residues. The ends were cut back, 2 bases at V and 0 bases at J, with 8 bases in the middle. Looked up from germline, CDR1 is SGHTA and CDR2 is FQGNSA. CDR3 sequence: CASSLWAYSNQPQHF. CDR3 nucleotides: TGTGCCAGCAGCTTATGGGCTTATAGCAATCAGCCCCAGCATTTT.

Concerning this clonotype itself: A single base separates this from a much larger clone, so it may be a read error. The V call is TRBV7-2, the J call TRBJ1-1, with D possibly being TRBD1 (5 bases). Trimming removed 1 base from V and 6 bases from J, with 9 bases in between. Germline V gene sequence: CDR1 SGHTA, CDR2 FQGNSA. CDR3 length: 13 amino acids. This CDR3 reads CASSLVGEPEAFF. The CDR3 nucleotides are TGTGCCAGCAGCTTAGTGGGGGAACCTGAAGCTTTCTTT.

The sample holds many counts of this clonotype. The rearrangement uses TRBV20-1 and TRBJ2-7; 8 bases align to TRBD1. The ends lost 7 bases at V and 5 bases at J; junction bases unmatched: 4. Germline V gene data show CDR1 as DFQATT and CDR2 as SNEGSKA (reference sequence). The CDR3 has 11 amino acids. Here the CDR3 reads CSVTGGNEQYF. CDR3 sequence (DNA): TGCAGTGTCACAGGGGGGAACGAGCAGTACTTC.

Comment on this clonotype: The junction does not match germline at one end; this may be a read error. The gene calls are TRBV30 and TRBJ2-1, with D perhaps assigned TRBD1 or TRBD2 (5 bases each). The CDR3 spans 14 residues. The V gene's germline CDR1 is GTSNPN and CDR2 SVGIG (reference sequence). The DNA of the CDR3 is TGTGCCTCGAGTTGGGACGGTGCCTACAATGAGCACTTCTTC. It is translated as CASSWDGAYNEHFF.

This clonotype was found many times. The gene calls are TRBV24-1 and TRBJ2-7; D unclear. V dropped 4 bases and J dropped 2 bases, with 14 bases sitting between them. Germline V lookup: CDR1 KGHDR, CDR2 SFDVKD. This CDR3 contains 15 residues. Here the CDR3 reads CATSDGPTDAYEQYF. As DNA, the CDR3 is TGTGCCACCAGTGACGGACCGACGGACGCCTACGAGCAGTACTTC.

This clonotype was counted many times. J is TRBJ2-3 and V is TRBV7-9; a weak D match, TRBD1 (5 bases). Germline values: CDR1 SEHNR, CDR2 FQNEAQ (reference sequence). This CDR3 has 16 residues. V dropped 5 bases and J dropped 1 base, with 16 bases sitting between them. The CDR3 DNA sequence: TGTGCCAGCAGCCCCCCGCAGGGCCCAGGCACAGATACGCAGTATTTT. It specifies CASSPPQGPGTDTQYF. Full variable domain (outside the CDR3, taken from reference TRBV7-9 and TRBJ2-3): DTGVSQNPRHKITKRGQNVTFRCDPISEHNRLYWYRQTLGQGPEFLTYFQNEAQLEKSRLLSDRFSAERPKGSFSTLEIQRTEQGDSAMYLCASSPPQGPGTDTQYFGPGTRLTVL.

This clonotype was seen many times. The chain combines TRBV25-1 with TRBJ2-3; D is undetermined. V lost 4 bases and J 8 bases, leaving 13 bases between the germline ends. In germline, CDR1 is MGHDK, CDR2 SYGVNS. CDR3 length: 13 amino acids. CDR3 DNA sequence: TGTGCCAGCAGTGGAATAGGAACGGCTACGCAGTATTTT. This sequence encodes CASSGIGTATQYF.

This clonotype came up many times. This chain connects TRBV6-2 or TRBV6-3 to TRBJ1-6; no firm D call. The CDR3 consists of 14 residues. Germline V gives CDR1 MNHEY, CDR2 SVGEGT. V dropped 8 bases and J dropped 8 bases, with 16 bases sitting between them. The CDR3 is CASGPQPWDSPLHF. Here the CDR3 DNA reads TGTGCCAGCGGACCCCAGCCATGGGATTCACCCCTCCACTTT.